This T cell receptor beta chain was retrieved from a study of cytomegalovirus exposure and HLA in healthy donors. Overall study: The 95 to 150 validation repertoires and the roughly 690 first-cohort repertoires shared a platform, a later analysis reported.

The study's findings and limits: For most TCR sequences rarity was the rule, although some public TCRs occurred in many donors. A subsequent analysis found that TCR clusters from the first cohort also tended to co-occur in the approximately 130 validation repertoires, with roughly 95% of cluster scores above 0. Cytomegalovirus-associated TCR beta chains were listed, numbering 164.

Profiling relied on immunoSEQ multiplex PCR, and the TCRdb table lists in-frame clones only, not all of them. The sample has under 250,000 clones; roughly 80% are singletons. As regards this clone: Its antigen remains unidentified.

The sequenced sample was PBMCs. This receptor was identified in a woman aged 18-29 years in good health and CMV-seronegative.

CDR3 protein: CASSLGQGVEAFF. CDR3 sequence (DNA): TGTGCCAGCAGCTTAGGGCAGGGGGTTGAAGCTTTCTTT. The chain uses TRBV7-6 and TRBJ1-1, with 7 positions matching TRBD1. The CDR3 is 13 residues long. CDR1 and CDR2 (germline): SGHVS, FNYEAQ. The trim removed 1 base at V and 7 bases at J, leaving 3 bases unmatched.